This TCR beta chain appears in the sequencing data of a study of blood T cell repertoires in COVID-19. For the study at large: COVID-19 samples collected from the United States, Italy and Spain covered acute and convalescent phases. PBMCs, B-cell-depleted T cells, or T cells were the source of the cDNA or gDNA that made up the material.

CDR1 and CDR2 (germline): LNHNV, YYDKDF (reference sequence). The V gene end was trimmed by 1 base and the J gene end by 0 bases; junction bases not matched to a gene: 7. The CDR3 length is 17 residues. In the original processing: Using reference gene primer amplification, nucleated cell counts were estimated. TCRdb keeps only in-frame clones here, not all; method: immunoSEQ multiplex PCR. V, J and clone size reflect that table, while D and trimming were determined from the DNA. The sample holds about 210,000 clones, 75% to 90% seen once. The rearrangement joins TRBV15 to TRBJ2-7; 9 positions agree with TRBD2. Material for sequencing was peripheral blood. This sequence originates from a woman between 65 and 79 years old with COVID-19, enrolled during active disease. CDR3 sequence: CATSRAAGGLVSYEQYF. The CDR3 DNA is TGTGCCACCAGCAGAGCTGCGGGAGGGTTAGTCTCCTACGAGCAGTACTTC. Based on the CDR3 plus reference TRBV15 and TRBJ2-7, the full variable domain is DAMVIQNPRYQVTQFGKPVTLSCSQTLNHNVMYWYQQKSSQAPKLLFHYYDKDFNNEADTPDNFQSRRPNTSFCFLDIRSPGLGDTAMYLCATSRAAGGLVSYEQYFGPGTRLTVT.